This TCR beta chain stems from a study of neurological immune-mediated disorders. Whole-study results and caveats: None of the CDR3 amino acid sequences of expanded clones were shared across subjects, and this suggested private repertoires in all groups.

The CDR3 spans 15 residues. In germline, CDR1 is ENHRY, CDR2 SYGVKD. Trimming took off 4 bases at V and 1 base at J, with 13 bases between the two ends. TCRdb reprocessed the 5' RACE reads via MiXCR and lists one record per CDR3 protein. The sample carries about 53,000 distinct CDR3 sequences, around 16% recorded once. This clonotype is termed medium-sized (0.01 to 0.1%). The antigen remains unidentified. Material for sequencing was PBMCs. The source is a man aged 60-69 years in good health. The chain has TRBV10-3 and TRBJ1-1, with unresolved D. CDR3 DNA sequence: TGTGCCATCAGTGGGGCTGGTTCAGGGAACACTGAAGCTTTCTTT. Translated, it gives CAISGAGSGNTEAFF.